This TCR beta chain was sequenced in a study of CD8+ T cells in alopecia areata (dated by TCRdb to 2017 to 2018). For the study in its entirety: The treated patients, all with moderate-to-severe alopecia areata, were enrolled in an open-label pilot trial of oral tofacitinib given at 5 to 10 mg twice daily. Patients received tofacitinib for 6 to 18 months and were then followed off drug for 6 months to check for delayed response and recurrence. High-throughput TCRbeta sequencing was used to examine T cell clonal expansion in alopecia areata in both the C3H/HeJ mouse model and human patients. Scalp tissue and sorted CD4+ and CD8+ peripheral blood T cells from patchy and totalis/universalis alopecia areata patients and from healthy controls were covered by human TCRbeta sequencing. Biopsies were taken from tofacitinib-treated patients at baseline and again at 4 and 24 weeks into treatment, and several of those patients also had a later scalp biopsy. Clonality in the scalp was compared among normal scalp (n=4), patchy alopecia areata scalp (n=8), and alopecia totalis/universalis scalp (n=8). RNA came from the PAXgene miRNA kit for fixed scalp, the miRNeasy kit for PBMCs, and the RNeasy kit for mouse skin. TCRbeta CDR3 regions were amplified by immunoSEQ multiplex PCR using 35 Vbeta forward and 13 Jbeta reverse primers. Broader findings and caveats from the paper: Unlike mouse skin, where gammadelta T cells dominate, normal human skin contains resident alphabeta T cells that get sequenced too, which complicates analysis of the scalp TCR repertoire. Compared with normal scalp, lesional scalp had higher clonality and more expanded CD8+ clones, particularly in alopecia totalis/universalis, a pattern that suggests antigenic drive. Compared with mice, TCR sequences shared between patients were less clear, possibly partly because of HLA diversity across the patient population.

Comments on this clone: Its antigen is not yet known. One base away there is no much larger clone; base qualities are not given.

Lesional scalp punch biopsies and peripheral blood were collected from alopecia areata patients. Human scalp biopsies were fixed immediately in PAXgene tissue containers. The CDR3 covers 14 residues, taking in both the cysteine and the phenylalanine. The kept DNA is CDR3 alone, 42 bases in frame from the first base. V was cut back by 2 bases and J by 5 bases, leaving a gap of 12 bases between them. The germline V gene encodes CDR1 MDHEN and CDR2 SYDVKM. Libraries were made using the immunoSEQ multiplex PCR assay. RNA was extracted from all samples and reverse transcribed into cDNA as template for TCR sequencing. SuperScript III was used for first-strand cDNA synthesis, primed with a 2:1 mix of oligo-dT and random hexamers. Amplification bias was assessed with a synthetic immune receptor repertoire, and residual bias was removed computationally. In the authors' own workflow: Raw reads were preprocessed to remove errors, and CDR3 was defined according to IMGT conventions as the region from the conserved cysteine to phenylalanine. Clonality was computed by normalizing Shannon entropy by log2 of the number of productive unique TCRs and subtracting the result from 1. CD4 or CD8 identity of scalp clones was inferred by cross-referencing scalp TCRbeta sequences with sorted blood CD4 and CD8 repertoires. In TCRdb, the immuneACCESS table is reduced to in-frame sequences with V and J assigned. These tables do not hold every clone; where another copy was compared, an unresolved V gene accounts for under half, and the others remain unexplained. That table gives V, J and clone size, and the DNA gave D and trimming. This sample comprises about 12,000 clones, approximately 65% of them detected only once. Of the sample, 20% to 25% is held by the ten largest clones.

The chain was built from TRBV28 and TRBJ1-1; the D gene cannot be resolved reliably. The sequencing sample was made of skin. This TCR was recovered from a human donor with alopecia areata. The CDR3 is CASSLGKVYTEAFF. The nucleotide sequence is given as TGTGCCAGCAGTTTAGGGAAGGTTTATACTGAAGCTTTCTTT.